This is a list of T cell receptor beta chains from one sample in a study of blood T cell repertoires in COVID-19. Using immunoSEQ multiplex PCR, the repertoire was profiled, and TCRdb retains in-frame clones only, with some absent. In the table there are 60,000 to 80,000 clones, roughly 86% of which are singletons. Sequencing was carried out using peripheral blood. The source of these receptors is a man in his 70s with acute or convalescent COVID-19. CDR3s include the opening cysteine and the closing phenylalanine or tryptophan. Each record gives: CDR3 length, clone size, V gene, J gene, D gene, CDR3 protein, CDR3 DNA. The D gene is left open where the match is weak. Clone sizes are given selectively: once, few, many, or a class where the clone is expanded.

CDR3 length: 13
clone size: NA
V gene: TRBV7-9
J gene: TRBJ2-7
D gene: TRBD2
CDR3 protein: CASSLPSSGHGYF
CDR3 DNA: TGTGCCAGCAGCTTACCCTCTAGCGGCCATGGGTACTTC

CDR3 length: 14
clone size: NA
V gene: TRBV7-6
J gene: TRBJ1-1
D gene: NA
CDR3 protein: CASSLRQSNTEAFF
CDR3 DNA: TGTGCCAGCAGCTTAAGACAGAGTAACACTGAAGCTTTCTTT

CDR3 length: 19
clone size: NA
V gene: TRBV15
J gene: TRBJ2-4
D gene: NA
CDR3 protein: CATSRPWGTDSQGKNIQYF
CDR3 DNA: TGTGCCACCAGCAGACCCTGGGGCACCGACTCACAGGGCAAAAACATTCAGTACTTC

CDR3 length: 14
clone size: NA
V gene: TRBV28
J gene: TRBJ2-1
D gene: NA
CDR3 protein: CASSLTGKNNEQFF
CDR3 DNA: TGTGCCAGCAGTTTAACGGGGAAAAACAATGAGCAGTTCTTC

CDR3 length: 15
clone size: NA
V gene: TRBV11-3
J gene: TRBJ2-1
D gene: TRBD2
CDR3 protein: CASSHTSVSYNEQFF
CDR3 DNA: TGTGCCAGCAGCCACACTAGCGTCTCCTACAATGAGCAGTTCTTC

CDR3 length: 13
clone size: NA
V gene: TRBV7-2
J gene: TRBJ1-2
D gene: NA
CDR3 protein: CASSSTANYGYTF
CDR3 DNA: TGTGCCAGCAGCTCGACAGCTAACTATGGCTACACCTTC

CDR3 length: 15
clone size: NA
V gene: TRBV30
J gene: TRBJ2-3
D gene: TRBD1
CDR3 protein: CACSTGGSITDTQYF
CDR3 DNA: TGTGCCTGTTCGACAGGGGGAAGCATAACAGATACGCAGTATTTT

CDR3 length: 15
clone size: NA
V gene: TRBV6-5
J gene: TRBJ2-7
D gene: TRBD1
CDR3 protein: CASSLQGGAKSEQYF
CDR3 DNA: TGTGCCAGCAGTCTACAGGGGGGCGCGAAATCCGAGCAGTACTTC

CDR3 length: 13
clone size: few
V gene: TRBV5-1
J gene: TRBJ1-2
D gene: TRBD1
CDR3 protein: CASRADRGYGYTF
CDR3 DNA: TGCGCCAGCAGAGCGGACAGGGGGTATGGCTACACCTTC

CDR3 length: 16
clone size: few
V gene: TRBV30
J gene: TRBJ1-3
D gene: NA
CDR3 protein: CAWSLQGTSSGNTIYF
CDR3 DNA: TGTGCCTGGAGTCTTCAGGGGACATCTTCTGGAAACACCATATATTTT

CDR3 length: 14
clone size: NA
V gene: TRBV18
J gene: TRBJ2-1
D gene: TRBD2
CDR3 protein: CASSPPLAANEQFF
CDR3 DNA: TGTGCCAGCTCACCACCGCTAGCGGCTAATGAGCAGTTCTTC

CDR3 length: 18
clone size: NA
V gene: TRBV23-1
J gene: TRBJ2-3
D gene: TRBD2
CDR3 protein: CASSQSERTSGSADTQYF
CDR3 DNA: TGCGCCAGCAGTCAATCCGAGCGCACTAGCGGGAGTGCAGATACGCAGTATTTT

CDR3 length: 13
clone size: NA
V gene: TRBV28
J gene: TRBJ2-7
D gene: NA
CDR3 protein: CASSPSGVYEQYF
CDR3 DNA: TGTGCCAGCAGTCCTTCAGGGGTCTACGAGCAGTACTTC

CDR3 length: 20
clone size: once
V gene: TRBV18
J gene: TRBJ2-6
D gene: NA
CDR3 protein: CASSSMYGGAEVSGANVLTF
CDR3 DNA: TGTGCCAGCTCCTCGATGTATGGGGGCGCCGAGGTATCTGGGGCCAACGTCCTGACTTTC

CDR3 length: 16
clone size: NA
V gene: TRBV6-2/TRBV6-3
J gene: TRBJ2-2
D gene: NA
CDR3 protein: CASSYTGGRYTGELFF
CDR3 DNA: TGTGCCAGCAGTTACACCGGGGGGCGATATACCGGGGAGCTGTTTTTT

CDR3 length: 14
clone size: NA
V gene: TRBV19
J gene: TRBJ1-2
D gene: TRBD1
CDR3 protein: CASRRQGANYGYTF
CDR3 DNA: TGTGCCAGTAGACGGCAGGGGGCTAACTATGGCTACACCTTC

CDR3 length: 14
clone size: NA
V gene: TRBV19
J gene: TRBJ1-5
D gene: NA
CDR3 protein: CASSISSSAQPQHF
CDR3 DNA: TGTGCCAGTAGTATAAGCTCCAGCGCTCAGCCCCAGCATTTT

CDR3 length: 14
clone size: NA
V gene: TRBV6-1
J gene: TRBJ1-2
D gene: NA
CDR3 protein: CASSEARAGPGYTF
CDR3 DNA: TGTGCCAGCAGTGAAGCGAGGGCCGGTCCTGGCTACACCTTC

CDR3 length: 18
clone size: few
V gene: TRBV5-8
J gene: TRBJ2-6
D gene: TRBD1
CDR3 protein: CASSGHRGESSGANVLTF
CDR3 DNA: TGTGCCAGCAGCGGCCACAGGGGGGAAAGCTCTGGGGCCAACGTCCTGACTTTC

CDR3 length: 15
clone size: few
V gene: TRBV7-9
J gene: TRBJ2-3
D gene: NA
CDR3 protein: CASSRHRTGPDTQYF
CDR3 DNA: TGTGCCAGCAGCCGCCATCGCACAGGCCCAGATACGCAGTATTTT

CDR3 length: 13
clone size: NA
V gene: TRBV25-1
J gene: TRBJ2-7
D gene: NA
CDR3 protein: CASRRGGFYEQYF
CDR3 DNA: TGTGCCAGCAGGAGGGGGGGCTTCTACGAGCAGTACTTC

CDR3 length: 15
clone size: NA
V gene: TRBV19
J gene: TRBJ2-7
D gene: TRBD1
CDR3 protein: CASSTRTGIAYEQYF
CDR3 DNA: TGTGCCAGTAGTACGAGGACAGGGATCGCCTACGAGCAGTACTTC

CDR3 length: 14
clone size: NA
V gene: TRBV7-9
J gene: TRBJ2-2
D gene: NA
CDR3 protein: CASSLGTQTGELFF
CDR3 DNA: TGTGCCAGCAGCTTAGGAACACAAACCGGGGAGCTGTTTTTT

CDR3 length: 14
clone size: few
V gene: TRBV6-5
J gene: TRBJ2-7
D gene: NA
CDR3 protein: CASSYRRRAYEQYF
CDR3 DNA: TGTGCCAGCAGTTATCGGCGGAGAGCCTACGAGCAGTACTTC

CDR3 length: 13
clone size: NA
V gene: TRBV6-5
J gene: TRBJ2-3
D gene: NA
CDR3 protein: CASSFPGTDTQYF
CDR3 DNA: TGTGCCAGCAGTTTCCCTGGCACAGATACGCAGTATTTT

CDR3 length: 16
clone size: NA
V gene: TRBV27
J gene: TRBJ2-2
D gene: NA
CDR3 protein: CASSTYRQENTGELFF
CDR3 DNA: TGTGCCAGCAGTACCTACCGACAGGAGAACACCGGGGAGCTGTTTTTT

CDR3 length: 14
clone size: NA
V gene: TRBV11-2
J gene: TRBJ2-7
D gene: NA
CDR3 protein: CASSFRRQNYEQYF
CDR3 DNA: TGTGCCAGCAGCTTCCGGAGACAGAACTACGAGCAGTACTTC

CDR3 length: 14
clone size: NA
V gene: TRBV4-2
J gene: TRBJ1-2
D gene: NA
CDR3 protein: CASSQEGQGFGYTF
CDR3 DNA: TGTGCCAGCAGCCAAGAAGGGCAGGGGTTTGGCTACACCTTC

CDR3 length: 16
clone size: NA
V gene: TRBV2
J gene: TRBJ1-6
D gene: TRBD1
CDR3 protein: CARSGTALGSNSPLHF
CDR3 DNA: TGTGCCAGATCCGGGACAGCTCTCGGGAGCAATTCACCCCTCCACTTT

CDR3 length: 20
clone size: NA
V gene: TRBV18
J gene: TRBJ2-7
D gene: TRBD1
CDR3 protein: CASSPLNQGQGHREVYEQYF
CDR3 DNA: TGTGCCAGCTCACCACTAAACCAGGGACAGGGTCACAGGGAGGTCTACGAGCAGTACTTC

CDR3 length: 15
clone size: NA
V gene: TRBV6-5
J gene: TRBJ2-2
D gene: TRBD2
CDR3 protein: CASARAASGTGELFF
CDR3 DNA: TGTGCCAGTGCCCGGGCGGCTAGCGGGACCGGGGAGCTGTTTTTT

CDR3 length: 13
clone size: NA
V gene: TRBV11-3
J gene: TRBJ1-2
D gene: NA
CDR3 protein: CAKADSPNYGYTF
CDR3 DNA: TGTGCCAAGGCGGACAGTCCTAACTATGGCTACACCTTC

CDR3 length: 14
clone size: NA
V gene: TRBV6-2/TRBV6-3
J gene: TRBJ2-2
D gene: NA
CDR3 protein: CASSYQSPTGELFF
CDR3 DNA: TGTGCCAGCAGTTACCAAAGCCCCACCGGGGAGCTGTTTTTT

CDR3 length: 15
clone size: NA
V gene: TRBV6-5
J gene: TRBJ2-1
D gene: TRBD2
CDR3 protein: CASQPLLAGADEQFF
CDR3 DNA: TGTGCCAGTCAACCTCTTTTAGCGGGAGCGGATGAGCAGTTCTTC

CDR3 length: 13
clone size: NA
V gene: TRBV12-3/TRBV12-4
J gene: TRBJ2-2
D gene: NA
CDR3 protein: CASSRLVSGELFF
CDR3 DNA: TGTGCCAGCAGCAGACTAGTATCGGGGGAGCTGTTTTTT

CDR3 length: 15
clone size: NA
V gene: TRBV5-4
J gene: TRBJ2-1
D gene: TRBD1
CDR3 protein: CASSRGQGLYNEQFF
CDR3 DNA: TGTGCCAGCAGCCGGGGACAGGGGCTGTACAATGAGCAGTTCTTC

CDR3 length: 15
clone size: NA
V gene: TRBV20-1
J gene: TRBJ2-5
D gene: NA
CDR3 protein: CSASLVGLSQETQYF
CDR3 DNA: TGCAGTGCTAGTCTAGTGGGGCTGAGCCAAGAGACCCAGTACTTC

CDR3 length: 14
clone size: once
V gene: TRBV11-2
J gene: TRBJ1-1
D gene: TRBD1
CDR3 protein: CASSVPGQASEAFF
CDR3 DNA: TGTGCCAGCAGCGTACCGGGACAGGCTTCTGAAGCTTTCTTT

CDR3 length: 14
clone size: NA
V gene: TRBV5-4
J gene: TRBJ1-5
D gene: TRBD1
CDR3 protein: CASSVQGGNQPQHF
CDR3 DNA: TGTGCCAGCAGCGTACAGGGGGGCAATCAGCCCCAGCATTTT

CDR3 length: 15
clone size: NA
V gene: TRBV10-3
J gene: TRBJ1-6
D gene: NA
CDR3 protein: CAISESGNHNSPLHF
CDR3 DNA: TGTGCCATCAGTGAGTCGGGCAATCATAATTCACCCCTCCACTTT

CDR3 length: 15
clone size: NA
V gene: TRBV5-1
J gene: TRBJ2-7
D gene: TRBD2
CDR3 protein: CASSLGSGSTYEQYF
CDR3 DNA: TGCGCCAGCAGCCTCGGTAGCGGGAGCACCTACGAGCAGTACTTC

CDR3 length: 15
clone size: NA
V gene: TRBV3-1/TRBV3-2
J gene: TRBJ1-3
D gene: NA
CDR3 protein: CASSQVRVGGNTIYF
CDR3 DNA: TGTGCCAGCAGCCAGGTCAGGGTGGGCGGAAACACCATATATTTT

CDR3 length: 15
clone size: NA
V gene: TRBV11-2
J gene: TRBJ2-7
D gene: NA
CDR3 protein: CASSLVAIRTYEQYF
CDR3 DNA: TGTGCCAGCAGCTTAGTCGCGATCCGAACCTACGAGCAGTACTTC

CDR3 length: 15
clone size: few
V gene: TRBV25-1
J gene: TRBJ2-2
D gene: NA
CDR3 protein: CASSESRQLTGELFF
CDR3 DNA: TGTGCCAGCAGTGAATCGCGGCAGCTCACCGGGGAGCTGTTTTTT

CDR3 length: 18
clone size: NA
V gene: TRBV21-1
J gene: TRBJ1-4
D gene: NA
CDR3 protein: CASETWPHMRCINEKLFF
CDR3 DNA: TGTGCCAGCGAAACGTGGCCCCACATGCGGTGTATTAATGAAAAACTGTTTTTT

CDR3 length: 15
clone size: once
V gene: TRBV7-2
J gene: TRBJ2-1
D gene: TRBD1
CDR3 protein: CASSIRDRVNNEQFF
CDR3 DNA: TGTGCCAGCAGCATCCGGGACAGGGTGAACAATGAGCAGTTCTTC

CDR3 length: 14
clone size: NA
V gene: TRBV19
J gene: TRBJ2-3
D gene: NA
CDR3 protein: CASMAGRLGDTQYF
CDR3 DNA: TGTGCCAGTATGGCAGGTAGGCTGGGAGATACGCAGTATTTT

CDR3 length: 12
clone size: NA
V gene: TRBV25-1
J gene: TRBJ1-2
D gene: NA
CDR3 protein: CASSDPRSGYTF
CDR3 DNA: TGTGCCAGCAGTGACCCGAGGTCTGGCTACACCTTC

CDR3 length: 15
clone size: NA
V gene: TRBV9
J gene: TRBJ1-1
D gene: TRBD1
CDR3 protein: CASSPRKNVQGKAFF
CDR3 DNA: TGTGCCAGCAGCCCGCGGAAAAACGTACAGGGGAAGGCTTTCTTT

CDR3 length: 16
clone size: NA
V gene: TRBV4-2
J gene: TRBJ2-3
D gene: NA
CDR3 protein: CASSQDLGGITDTQYF
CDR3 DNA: TGTGCCAGCAGCCAAGATCTAGGGGGAATCACAGATACGCAGTATTTT

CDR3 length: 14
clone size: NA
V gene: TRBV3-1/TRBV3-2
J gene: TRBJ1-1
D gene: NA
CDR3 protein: CASSQAQGNTEAFF
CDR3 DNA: TGTGCCAGCAGCCAAGCACAGGGGAACACTGAAGCTTTCTTT

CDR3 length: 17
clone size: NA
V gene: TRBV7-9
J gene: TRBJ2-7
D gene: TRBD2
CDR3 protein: CASSSSLTSGRADEQYF
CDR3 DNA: TGTGCCAGCAGCTCATCCCTTACTAGCGGGAGGGCCGATGAGCAGTACTTC